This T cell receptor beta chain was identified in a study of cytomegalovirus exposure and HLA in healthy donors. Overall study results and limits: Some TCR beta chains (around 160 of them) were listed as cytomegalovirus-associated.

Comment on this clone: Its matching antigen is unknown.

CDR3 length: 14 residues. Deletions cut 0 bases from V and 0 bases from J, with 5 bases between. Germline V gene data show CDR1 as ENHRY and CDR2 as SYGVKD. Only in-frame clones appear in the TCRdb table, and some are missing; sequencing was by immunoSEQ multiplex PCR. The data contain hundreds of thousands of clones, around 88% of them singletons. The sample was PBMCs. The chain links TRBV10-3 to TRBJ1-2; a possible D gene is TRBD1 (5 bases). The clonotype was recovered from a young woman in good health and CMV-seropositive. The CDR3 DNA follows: TGTGCCATCAGTGAGTCGACAGCTAACTATGGCTACACCTTC. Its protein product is CAISESTANYGYTF.